This entry lists 20 T cell receptor beta chains sequenced from one sample in a study of CD8+ T cells in alopecia areata. Treatment in this sample: oral pan-JAK inhibitor, 5-10 mg twice daily. Isolated RNA was reverse transcribed into cDNA used as the sequencing template. The method was immunoSEQ multiplex PCR; TCRdb's version includes in-frame clones alone and lacks a portion of them. The sample lists 140,000 to 150,000 clones, roughly 54% occurring once. This material consisted of CD8+ T cells sorted from blood, taken at week 4, from a patient treated with tofacitinib. The receptor source for this set is a human donor with alopecia areata.

The CDR3 DNA reads TGTGCCTGGACCCTCGGACAGGGGAAGGCTGAAAAACTGTTTTTT. Translated: CAWTLGQGKAEKLFF. The chain combines TRBV30 with TRBJ1-4; the match to TRBD1 covers 9 bases. The CDR3 is 15 residues long. Germline CDR1 and CDR2: GTSNPN and SVGIG (reference sequence). V lost 4 bases, J lost 7 bases, and 10 bases stayed unmatched.

The V call is TRBV18, the J call TRBJ2-2; TRBD1 might be the D (5 bases). Germline V CDR1 and CDR2: KGHSH, LQKENI. The CDR3 contains 15 residues. V shed 1 base and J shed 7 bases, with 13 bases lying between them. CDR3 in DNA: TGTGCCAGCTCACCACTTAGGGGAATCCTCGGGGAGCTGTTTTTT. Amino acid sequence: CASSPLRGILGELFF. Full variable domain (remainder filled in from reference TRBV18 and TRBJ2-2): NAGVMQNPRHLVRRRGQEARLRCSPMKGHSHVYWYRQLPEEGLKFMVYLQKENIIDESGMPKERFSAEFPKEGPSILRIQQVVRGDSAAYFCASSPLRGILGELFFGEGSRLTVL.

CDR3 region: CAWSGLTSGGRDEQFF. The CDR3 DNA reads TGTGCCTGGAGCGGTCTCACTAGCGGGGGGAGGGATGAGCAGTTCTTC. V gene TRBV30 combines with J gene TRBJ2-1; 12 nucleotides line up with TRBD2. In germline, CDR1 is GTSNPN, CDR2 SVGIG (reference sequence). The CDR3 loop spans 16 amino acids. J gave up 8 bases and V 3 bases, and 11 bases lay outside the gene matches.

This clone has more than one count but fewer than ten. The chain has TRBV13 and TRBJ1-5; D ambiguous. This CDR3 has 12 residues. Germline CDR1 reads PRHDT; CDR2 reads FYEKMQ (reference sequence). V was clipped by 9 bases and J by 2 bases, with 8 bases between them. The CDR3: CASGWGNQPQHF. The CDR3 coding sequence is TGTGCCAGTGGTTGGGGCAATCAGCCCCAGCATTTT.

The chain employs TRBV11-1 and TRBJ2-7; no reliable D call. The V end lost 5 bases, the J end lost 2 bases, and 10 bases lay between the germline ends. The CDR3 is 13 residues long. Per germline, CDR1 SGHAT and CDR2 FQDESV (reference sequence). CDR3 sequence (DNA): TGTGCCAGCAGCCACGGCGAAGCCTACGAGCAGTACTTC. It encodes CASSHGEAYEQYF.

The V and J genes are TRBV27 and TRBJ2-5; 10 bases fit TRBD1. The CDR3 has 17 residues. Losses at the gene ends were 5 bases for V and 2 bases for J; bases not matched to a gene: 11. Germline CDR1 MNHEY, CDR2 SMNVEV (reference sequence). This CDR3 is CASSRLRDRGLQETQYF. Written as DNA, the CDR3 is TGTGCCAGCAGTCGACTCCGGGACAGGGGATTACAAGAGACCCAGTACTTC.

The chain links TRBV11-2 to TRBJ2-1; tentative D call: TRBD1 (6 bases). V lost 6 bases and J 3 bases, leaving 15 bases between the germline ends. CDR1 SGHAT and CDR2 FQNNGV come from the germline V gene. The CDR3 consists of 15 residues. CDR3 amino acids: CASREAGVIYNEQFF. As DNA, the CDR3 is TGTGCCAGCAGGGAGGCAGGGGTCATCTACAATGAGCAGTTCTTC.

This chain links TRBV7-9 with TRBJ2-1, with D unresolved. Germline loops: CDR1 SEHNR, CDR2 FQNEAQ (reference sequence). There are 13 residues in the CDR3. V was trimmed by 1 base and J by 7 bases, leaving 8 bases between them. In nucleotides, the CDR3 is TGTGCCAGCAGCTTAGATAACGGGAATGAGCAGTTCTTC. This sequence encodes CASSLDNGNEQFF. Complete variable domain (other parts from reference TRBV7-9 and TRBJ2-1): DTGVSQNPRHKITKRGQNVTFRCDPISEHNRLYWYRQTLGQGPEFLTYFQNEAQLEKSRLLSDRFSAERPKGSFSTLEIQRTEQGDSAMYLCASSLDNGNEQFFGPGTRLTVL.

The rearrangement links TRBV25-1 to TRBJ1-2, with TRBD1 matching over 8 bases. The V and J ends lost 5 bases and 3 bases, in that order; junction bases with no gene match: 8. This CDR3 contains 15 residues. The germline V gene has CDR1 MGHDK and CDR2 SYGVNS. The CDR3 coding sequence is TGTGCCAGCAGTATTACAGGGGGGGGACACTATGGCTACACCTTC. Protein: CASSITGGGHYGYTF.

This clone was observed a few times. The chain couples TRBV2 to TRBJ1-4, with a tentative D call TRBD1 (5 bases). The germline V and J ends were trimmed by 4 bases and 0 bases, with 9 bases remaining between them. Germline V CDR1 and CDR2: SNHLY, FYNNEI. The CDR3 is 15 residues long. The CDR3 loop is CASSVGTATNEKLFF. The CDR3 DNA follows: TGTGCCAGCAGTGTAGGGACTGCAACTAATGAAAAACTGTTTTTT.

The chain uses TRBV15 and TRBJ1-1; tentatively, D is TRBD1 (5 bases). The CDR3 contains 15 residues. V was trimmed by 5 bases and J by 5 bases, leaving 18 bases between them. Germline V CDR1 and CDR2: LNHNV, YYDKDF (reference sequence). In nucleotides, the CDR3 is TGTGCCACCAGCTTGGCGCGGGGCTCCCTGACTGAAGCTTTCTTT. This translates into CATSLARGSLTEAFF. The full variable domain, rest sourced from reference TRBV15 and TRBJ1-1, is DAMVIQNPRYQVTQFGKPVTLSCSQTLNHNVMYWYQQKSSQAPKLLFHYYDKDFNNEADTPDNFQSRRPNTSFCFLDIRSPGLGDTAMYLCATSLARGSLTEAFFGQGTRLTVV.

This clone was counted only a few times. The chain recombines TRBV4-1 with TRBJ2-5, with D perhaps matching TRBD2 (6 bases). The V end lost 1 base, the J end lost 4 bases, and 10 bases lay between the germline ends. Looked up from germline, CDR1 is MGHRA and CDR2 is YSYEKL. CDR3 size: 14 residues. CDR3 amino acids: CASSQVGGGETQYF. The CDR3 bases are TGCGCCAGCAGCCAAGTGGGGGGTGGAGAGACCCAGTACTTC.

The DNA for the CDR3 is TGCGCCAGCAGCTCCCCCCCGGGGGCCCAAGAGACCCAGTACTTC. Amino acids: CASSSPPGAQETQYF. The chain employs TRBV5-1 and TRBJ2-5; D tentatively fits TRBD1 or TRBD2 (6 bases each). CDR3 size: 15 residues. The V end lost 3 bases, the J end lost 1 base, and 13 bases lay between the germline ends. Germline loops: CDR1 SGHRS, CDR2 YFSETQ.

The CDR3 sequence is CASSLGQGINQPQHF. For the CDR3, the DNA is TGTGCCAGCAGTTTAGGTCAGGGGATCAATCAGCCCCAGCATTTT. The gene calls are TRBV27 and TRBJ1-5, with a possible D match to TRBD1 (6 bases). V gave up 2 bases and J gave up 3 bases, with 11 bases separating them. CDR3 length equals 15 residues. Germline V CDR1 and CDR2: MNHEY, SMNVEV (reference sequence).

The gene calls are TRBV30 and TRBJ1-3; D call uncertain. Trimming removed 4 bases at V and 0 bases at J, with 7 bases between. The CDR3 loop spans 13 amino acids. The V gene's germline CDR1 is GTSNPN and CDR2 SVGIG (reference sequence). The CDR3 here is CAWMGSSGNTIYF. As DNA, the CDR3 is TGTGCCTGGATGGGCAGCTCTGGAAACACCATATATTTT.

In its sample, this clone was seen a few times. The chain has TRBV4-3 and TRBJ1-5; no clear D gene. This CDR3 is 14 amino acids long. Germline-derived CDR1 and CDR2 are LGHNA and YSLEER. Trimming cost V 0 bases and J 12 bases, with 15 bases left between them. CDR3 sequence: CASSQDRGSGDQHF. The CDR3, as DNA: TGCGCCAGCAGCCAAGATCGCGGTAGCGGAGACCAGCATTTT.

This clone was recorded only once. J is TRBJ2-3 and V is TRBV27; 8 bases are shared with TRBD2. Per germline, CDR1 MNHEY and CDR2 SMNVEV (reference sequence). V dropped 7 bases and J dropped 4; count of bases not matched to a gene: 10. This CDR3 contains 15 residues. The DNA for the CDR3 is TGTGCCAGCAAACCCCTCGGACTAGCTGCAGATACGCAGTATTTT. Amino acid sequence: CASKPLGLAADTQYF.

This clone was seen once. The chain carries TRBV4-1 and TRBJ2-5; 8 bases match TRBD2. This CDR3 region has 15 residues. The V and J ends lost 4 bases and 2 bases, in that order; junction bases with no gene match: 6. Germline loops: CDR1 MGHRA, CDR2 YSYEKL. The CDR3 DNA is TGCGCCAGCAGCCTCCAGACTAGCGAACAAGAGACCCAGTACTTC. Amino acids: CASSLQTSEQETQYF.

This chain connects TRBV6-1 to TRBJ2-7; D is unclear. Germline V gene sequence: CDR1 MNHNS, CDR2 SASEGT. The CDR3 covers 15 residues. Trimming stripped 2 bases from V and 1 base from J, with 12 bases between. The CDR3 loop is CASSEWLGGSYEQYF. DNA for the CDR3: TGTGCCAGCAGTGAATGGTTAGGTGGGTCCTACGAGCAGTACTTC.

This chain uses TRBV6-5 with TRBJ1-1, with D possibly being TRBD1 (6 bases). Trimming took off 7 bases at V and 7 bases at J, with 19 bases between the two ends. The CDR3 spans 14 residues. The germline gives CDR1 MNHEY, CDR2 SVGAGI. DNA for the CDR3: TGTGCCAGCAACTACCAGGGGTCCGGCGGTGAAGCTTTCTTT. This translates into CASNYQGSGGEAFF.